Described below is a single T cell receptor beta chain sequence and its context. Mismatch with germline at one junction end may stem from a read error. The study isolated at least 6.5 million PBMCs from each sample. The CDR3 is made up of 16 amino acids. CDR1 is MNHEY, CDR2 SMNVEV, per germline (reference sequence). This record comes from a study of blood T cells in healthy people across ages. For the second PCR, which ran for about 6 to 11 cycles, a sample-barcoded 5' primer and a J-beta primer mix were used. Each cDNA molecule, via a template-switch adaptor with 12 random nucleotides, was tagged. Each CDR3 protein is one row after TCRdb ran MiXCR on the 5' RACE reads. The sample consists of 1.5 million to 2 million distinct CDR3 sequences, 34% of them appearing once.

The gene calls are TRBV27 and TRBJ2-2, with D maybe TRBD2 (6 bases). What was sequenced was blood. This sequence was found in a woman aged 25-40 years in good health. CDR3 coding DNA: TGTGCCAGCAGTTTATCGGCGGGAACCTACACCGGGGAGTTGTTTTTT. Its protein product is CASSLSAGTYTGELFF.